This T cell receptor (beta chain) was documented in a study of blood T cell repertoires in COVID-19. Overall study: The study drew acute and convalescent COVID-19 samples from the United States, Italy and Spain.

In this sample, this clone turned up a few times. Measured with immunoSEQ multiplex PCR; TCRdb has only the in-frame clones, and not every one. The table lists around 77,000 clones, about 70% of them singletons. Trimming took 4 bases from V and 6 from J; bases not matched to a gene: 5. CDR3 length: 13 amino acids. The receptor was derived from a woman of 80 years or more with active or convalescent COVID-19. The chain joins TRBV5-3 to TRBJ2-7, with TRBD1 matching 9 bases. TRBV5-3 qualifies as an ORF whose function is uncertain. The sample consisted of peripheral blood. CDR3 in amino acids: CARSPGTGREQYF. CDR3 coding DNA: TGTGCCAGAAGCCCCGGGACAGGGCGCGAGCAGTACTTC.